The sequence of this TCR beta chain was determined in a study of shared T cell receptors in the human thymus (dated by TCRdb to the early 2020s). As for the study more broadly: The study examined how self-reactive, shared T-cell receptor alpha chains are generated in the human thymus.

Library preparation used the immunoSEQ multiplex PCR assay. TCRdb stores this immuneACCESS table with in-frame sequences only. Part of the clones is absent; in the studies checked, under half of the shortfall reflects unresolved V genes, and no reason is known for the rest. The sample table holds 450,000 to 650,000 clones, of which about 84% were seen once. The top ten clonotypes cover less than 0.015% of the sample. With regard to this clone: Its antigen specificity is not known. No much larger clone exists at a distance of one base, and base qualities are not known. This specimen includes other DNA sequences encoding the same CDR3.

The same data also went into a second study, on human thymus T cells. From that second study: In Finland, the donors were immunologically healthy infants who were having open corrective cardiac surgery for congenital heart defects. The thymus tissue came from surgical resects taken out during corrective cardiac surgery. Biased V and J gene segment usage appeared to be present in both thymic and peripheral blood repertoires. The related research found that thymic TCR repertoires overlapped highly between unrelated individuals. TCR alpha and beta repertoires from seven to nine infant thymus samples and a few related peripheral blood samples were characterized in the study. The infant donors were about 6 to 250 days old, and the cohort included six or seven males and two females. Thymocytes were released mechanically from tissue and stored at -70 °C as pellets of roughly 9-31 million cells. A QIAsymphony instrument was used to extract genomic DNA from the frozen cell pellets. The immunoSEQ multiplex PCR assay was used to amplify the TCRB and TCRAD loci from a standardized quantity of quality-controlled genomic DNA. The V(D)J region was spanned by amplicons of a length sufficient to cover the CDR3 and to identify V and J genes. The commercial immunoSEQ service was used to sequence amplicons on an Illumina platform. Primer bias and sequencing errors were corrected as previously described, and TCRAD and TCRB were defined on the basis of the IMGT database. immunoSEQ Analyzer 3.0 and VDJTools were used for repertoire analysis, which covered basic statistics, V/J segment usage, diversity estimates, rarefaction and pairwise overlap. To estimate diversity, the Chao1, ChaoE, Efron-Thisted, Shannon and inverse Simpson indices were applied, and diversity was also estimated on datasets down-sampled to the smallest sample. Repertoire overlap was assessed by strict matching of CDR3 nucleotide sequence, V gene and J gene, and clustering was done by Jaccard-based multidimensional scaling. On average, thymus samples gave around 810,000 unique TCRB clonotypes, whereas blood samples gave around 84,000.

The sample consisted of thymocytes. The clonotype comes from a boy under two years old with a congenital heart defect. Donor details come from another sample of the same person, matched by shared clones.

The DNA sequence is as follows: TGTGCCAGCAGTTTATCAGGGGGCACTGAAGCTTTCTTT. Its protein reads: CASSLSGGTEAFF. This receptor chain uses TRBV28 and TRBJ1-1, and 7 junctional nucleotides match TRBD1. The CDR3 starts with the cysteine, ends with the phenylalanine, and has 13 residues. This entry keeps only the CDR3 DNA: 39 bases, framed from base 1. CDR1 and CDR2 are drawn from the germline V gene: MDHEN, SYDVKM. Trimming removed 1 base from V and 4 bases from J; the gene matches leave 0 bases unexplained.